The clone carrying this T cell receptor (beta chain) was counted ten times or more. TCRdb used MiXCR to reprocess the 5' RACE reads, holding one entry per CDR3 protein. The sample lists about 77,000 distinct CDR3 sequences, approximately 10% seen once, with 1.7% in the top ten. The unsorted libraries were generated from a total of 2 million PBMCs, which had been stored in RNAlater at -80 C. This sample is drawn from a study of neurological immune-mediated disorders. This CDR3 has 14 amino acids. Trimming cost V 4 bases and J 0 bases, with 9 bases left between them. Germline V gives CDR1 SQVTM, CDR2 ANQGSEA.

This sequence originates from a man aged 50 or older in good health. This chain links TRBV29-1 with TRBJ1-4; tentative D call: TRBD1 (6 bases). What was sequenced was PBMCs. CDR3 sequence reads: CSVAGGTTNEKLFF. The CDR3 nucleotides read TGCAGCGTTGCTGGGGGCACAACTAATGAAAAACTGTTTTTT.